Below, 31 T cell receptor beta chains from the same sample are listed, as sequenced in a study of somatic mutations in cytotoxic T cells in rheumatoid arthritis. The data were produced by immunoSEQ multiplex PCR, yet TCRdb's version contains in-frame clones alone and is incomplete. The sample lists fewer than 20,000 clones, 73% occurring once. The source material was CD8+ T cells sorted from blood. Receptor source: a woman in her sixties in good health.

The chain links TRBV12-5 to TRBJ2-1; tentatively, D is TRBD1 (6 bases). The germline gives CDR1 LGHNT, CDR2 FRNRAP. This CDR3 is 14 amino acids long. The V end was cut by 5 bases, the J end by 5 bases, with 13 bases between. The DNA of the CDR3 is TGTGCTAGTGGTACCTCAAACAGGGACAATGAGCAGTTCTTC. This gives the protein CASGTSNRDNEQFF.

The V gene is TRBV5-1, the J gene TRBJ2-1; 16 nucleotides agree with TRBD2. With V trimmed by 5 bases and J by 12 bases, 14 bases remained unmatched. CDR3 length: 17 amino acids. Germline CDR1 is SGHRS and CDR2 is YFSETQ. CDR3 nucleotide sequence: TGCGCCAGCAGGGAGGAAGAGGGACTAGCGGGGGGGCCACGGCAGTTCTTC. It encodes CASREEEGLAGGPRQFF.

The chain carries TRBV2 and TRBJ1-2; perhaps TRBD1 as D (5 bases). V shed 7 bases and J shed 3 bases, with 12 bases lying between them. The CDR3 is 13 residues long. Germline CDR1 and CDR2: SNHLY and FYNNEI. Written as DNA, the CDR3 is TGTGCCAGCACGGTTGGGGGGTACTATGGCTACACCTTC. Its protein is CASTVGGYYGYTF.

The J gene is TRBJ1-1, the V gene TRBV7-9, with D unclear. Deletions cut 4 bases from V and 5 bases from J, with 14 bases between. In germline, CDR1 is SEHNR, CDR2 FQNEAQ (reference sequence). CDR3 length: 14 amino acids. CDR3 sequence reads: CASSSPEGGTEAFF. In nucleotides, the CDR3 is TGTGCCAGCAGCTCCCCAGAGGGCGGTACTGAAGCTTTCTTT. Full variable domain (missing parts from reference TRBV7-9 and TRBJ1-1): DTGVSQNPRHKITKRGQNVTFRCDPISEHNRLYWYRQTLGQGPEFLTYFQNEAQLEKSRLLSDRFSAERPKGSFSTLEIQRTEQGDSAMYLCASSSPEGGTEAFFGQGTRLTVV.

The chain links TRBV9 to TRBJ1-1; maybe TRBD1 (5 bases). CDR1 SGDLS and CDR2 YYNGEE come from the germline V gene. V shed 3 bases and J shed 1 base, with 7 bases lying between them. The CDR3 length is 13 residues. Here the CDR3 reads CASSGGRNTEAFF. The CDR3 nucleotides read TGTGCCAGCAGCGGGGGGAGGAACACTGAAGCTTTCTTT.

The chain carries TRBV19 and TRBJ2-7; the D is unclear. V was cut by 8 bases and J by 3 bases, with 11 bases left in between. Germline V gives CDR1 LNHDA, CDR2 SQIVND (reference sequence). The CDR3 totals 12 residues. The CDR3 DNA reads as TGTGCCAGTGGAATTGGGAACTACGAGCAGTACTTC. Its translation is CASGIGNYEQYF. Full variable domain (missing parts from reference TRBV19 and TRBJ2-7): DGGITQSPKYLFRKEGQNVTLSCEQNLNHDAMYWYRQDPGQGLRLIYYSQIVNDFQKGDIAEGYSVSREKKESFPLTVTSAQKNPTAFYLCASGIGNYEQYFGPGTRLTVT.

This sequence joins TRBV6-1 and TRBJ2-7; 11 bases are a match to TRBD2. Trimming cost V 3 bases and J 1 base; bases outside gene matches: 5. CDR3 length equals 16 residues. Germline lookup yields CDR1 MNHNS and CDR2 SASEGT. CDR3 loop: CASSELGTSGSYEQYF. The DNA for the CDR3 is TGTGCCAGCAGTGAGCTCGGGACTAGCGGTTCCTACGAGCAGTACTTC.

With respect to this clone: In the same sample, other DNA sequences code for this CDR3. This chain connects TRBV2 to TRBJ2-7, with 7 positions matching TRBD1. Germline loops: CDR1 SNHLY, CDR2 FYNNEI. The trim removed 6 bases at V and 2 bases at J, leaving 1 base unmatched. This CDR3 is built from 12 residues. The CDR3 nucleotides are TGTGCCAGCAGAGGGACAGCCTACGAGCAGTACTTC. Its protein is CASRGTAYEQYF.

CDR3 amino acids: CASSPRDSQGGETQYF. The CDR3 DNA sequence: TGTGCCAGTAGTCCCCGGGACTCCCAAGGGGGGGAGACCCAGTACTTC. The chain couples TRBV19 to TRBJ2-5; D is perhaps TRBD1 or TRBD2 (6 bases each). V lost 5 bases and J 5 bases, leaving 21 bases between the germline ends. The germline CDR1 and CDR2 sequences are LNHDA and SQIVND (reference sequence). The CDR3 has 16 amino acids.

The CDR3 nucleotides read TGCAGCGTTTTGGAGGGGAATATGGGCGAGCAGTACTTC. This gives the protein CSVLEGNMGEQYF. V is TRBV29-1 and J is TRBJ2-7; the D gene is possibly TRBD2 (6 bases). Germline V lookup: CDR1 SQVTM, CDR2 ANQGSEA. Between the trimmed V and J ends, which lost 5 bases and 6 bases, there was a span of 17 bases. The CDR3 extends over 13 amino acids.

This clone appeared once. The chain carries TRBV11-2 and TRBJ1-2; no reliable D call. Trimming removed 3 bases at V and 0 bases at J, with 8 bases between. CDR1 is SGHAT, CDR2 FQNNGV, per germline. CDR3 length equals 14 residues. The CDR3 DNA reads TGTGCCAGCAGCTTTGGCGGAGCTAACTATGGCTACACCTTC. Its protein is CASSFGGANYGYTF. The full variable domain, in which reference TRBV11-2 and TRBJ1-2 provide the parts outside the CDR3, is EAGVAQSPRYKIIEKRQSVAFWCNPISGHATLYWYQQILGQGPKLLIQFQNNGVVDDSQLPKDRFSAERLKGVDSTLKIQPAKLEDSAVYLCASSFGGANYGYTFGSGTRLTVV.

The chain links TRBV2 to TRBJ2-2; TRBD1 agrees at 9 bases. The CDR3 totals 15 residues. Germline lookup yields CDR1 SNHLY and CDR2 FYNNEI. J lost 3 bases, V lost 2 bases, and 1 base had no gene match. The CDR3 DNA follows: TGTGCCAGCAGTGAATGGACAGGGGACACCGGGGAGCTGTTTTTT. Its translation is CASSEWTGDTGELFF.

The rearrangement joins TRBV10-1 to TRBJ1-1; no definite D call. Looked up from germline, CDR1 is WNHNN and CDR2 is SYGVQD (reference sequence). V lost 3 bases and J lost 1, with 9 bases in between. This CDR3 region has 14 residues. Here the CDR3 DNA reads TGCGCCAGCAGTGAATGGCCCGAGAACACTGAAGCTTTCTTT. Protein sequence: CASSEWPENTEAFF.

This clone occurred a few times. J is TRBJ2-7 and V is TRBV7-9, with TRBD1 matching 7 bases. CDR1 is SEHNR, CDR2 FQNEAQ, per germline (reference sequence). The CDR3 is 15 residues long. The trim removed 4 bases at V and 4 bases at J, leaving 10 bases unmatched. DNA for the CDR3: TGTGCCAGCAGCTCGATACAGGGGCCACTTTACGAGCAGTACTTC. Amino acids: CASSSIQGPLYEQYF.

Comment on this clone: Additional DNA sequences in this sample encode the identical CDR3. The chain combines TRBV4-1 with TRBJ2-7, with a tentative D call TRBD1 (5 bases). The CDR3 contains 13 residues. Trimming removed 1 base from V and 3 bases from J, with 7 bases in between. Germline V gene lookup returns CDR1 MGHRA and CDR2 YSYEKL. Here the CDR3 reads CASSQGGSYEQYF. As DNA, the CDR3 is TGCGCCAGCAGCCAAGGGGGCAGCTACGAGCAGTACTTC.

The chain joins TRBV6-5 to TRBJ1-5, with D unclear. The CDR3 contains 14 residues. V lost 10 bases and J 0 bases, leaving 13 bases between the germline ends. Germline values: CDR1 MNHEY, CDR2 SVGAGI. CDR3 bases: TGTGCCACCTGGACCGCGTATAGCAATCAGCCCCAGCATTTT. This sequence encodes CATWTAYSNQPQHF.

V usage is TRBV7-2 and J usage is TRBJ1-1; D possibly corresponds to TRBD1 (5 bases). The germline CDR1 and CDR2 sequences are SGHTA and FQGNSA. The CDR3 contains 15 residues. The V and J ends lost 5 bases and 2 bases respectively, with 15 bases between them. As DNA, the CDR3 is TGTGCCAGCAGCCCCCCACCCGGGACCAACACTGAAGCTTTCTTT. Its translation is CASSPPPGTNTEAFF.

The CDR3 bases are TGCGCCAGCAGCTTGCGGCTGGAGAGCTCCTACGAGCAGTACTTC. It is translated as CASSLRLESSYEQYF. The V call is TRBV5-1, the J call TRBJ2-7; D unresolved. The V gene's germline CDR1 is SGHRS and CDR2 YFSETQ. This CDR3 contains 15 residues. V lost 1 base and J lost 0, with 11 bases in between.

The V and J genes are TRBV27 and TRBJ1-2; D gene ambiguous. The V gene lost 5 bases and the J gene lost 4 bases, with 11 bases spanning the gap. The length of the CDR3 is 13 residues. Per germline, CDR1 MNHEY and CDR2 SMNVEV (reference sequence). The CDR3 sequence is CASSPTATYGYTF. The CDR3 DNA sequence: TGTGCCAGCAGTCCCACGGCCACCTATGGCTACACCTTC.

This chain connects TRBV5-6 to TRBJ2-5, with D perhaps assigned TRBD1 or TRBD2 (5 bases each). The CDR3 has 11 amino acids. V gave up 2 bases and J gave up 10 bases, with 9 bases separating them. Germline loops: CDR1 SGHDT, CDR2 YYEEEE. CDR3 sequence reads: CASSLGTDQYF. Here the CDR3 DNA reads TGTGCCAGCAGCTTAGGGACGGACCAGTACTTC.

The genes are TRBV30 and TRBJ1-4; the D gene is possibly TRBD1 (6 bases). V was trimmed by 5 bases and J by 4 bases, leaving 20 bases between them. The CDR3 runs 16 residues. The germline V gene encodes CDR1 GTSNPN and CDR2 SVGIG (reference sequence). Here the CDR3 DNA reads TGTGCCTGGGGTGACATTCCAGGGGAGGGTAATGAAAAACTGTTTTTT. Its protein is CAWGDIPGEGNEKLFF. Based on the CDR3 plus reference TRBV30 and TRBJ1-4, the full variable domain is SQTIHQWPATLVQPVGSPLSLECTVEGTSNPNLYWYRQAAGRGLQLLFYSVGIGQISSEVPQNLSASRPQDRQFILSSKKLLLSDSGFYLCAWGDIPGEGNEKLFFGSGTQLSVL.

The chain joins TRBV30 to TRBJ2-6; unclear D gene. Germline assignment: CDR1 GTSNPN and CDR2 SVGIG (reference sequence). This CDR3 spans 13 amino acids. The V end was cut by 4 bases, the J end by 0 bases, with 4 bases between. The CDR3 sequence is CAWKASGANVLTF. CDR3 bases: TGTGCCTGGAAGGCCTCTGGGGCCAACGTCCTGACTTTC.

This clone was seen a handful of times. V and J are TRBV4-1 and TRBJ2-7; 11 bases are shared with TRBD1. Germline CDR1 and CDR2: MGHRA and YSYEKL. Trimming at V came to 5 bases and at J to 2 bases, leaving 5 bases not matched to a gene. The CDR3 length is 15 residues. This CDR3 reads CASSEVGQGAYEQYF. In nucleotides, the CDR3 is TGCGCCAGCAGCGAAGTGGGACAGGGGGCCTACGAGCAGTACTTC.

The chain couples TRBV9 to TRBJ2-2; 7 nucleotides agree with TRBD2. Germline V CDR1 and CDR2: SGDLS, YYNGEE. CDR3 length: 13 residues. The V segment lost 0 bases and the J segment 7 bases; nucleotides outside the gene matches: 0. CDR3 loop: CASSVGEGGELFF. The CDR3, as DNA: TGTGCCAGCAGCGTAGGGGAGGGCGGGGAGCTGTTTTTT. Full variable domain (remainder filled in from reference TRBV9 and TRBJ2-2): DSGVTQTPKHLITATGQRVTLRCSPRSGDLSVYWYQQSLDQGLQFLIQYYNGEERAKGNILERFSAQQFPDLHSELNLSSLELGDSALYFCASSVGEGGELFFGEGSRLTVL.

The chain recombines TRBV9 with TRBJ2-1, with 7 nucleotides matching TRBD2. Germline V CDR1 and CDR2: SGDLS, YYNGEE. Trimming cost V 0 bases and J 6 bases; bases outside gene matches: 12. This CDR3 is 17 amino acids long. CDR3 sequence: CASSVDRRERVVNEQFF. Here the CDR3 DNA reads TGTGCCAGCAGCGTAGACCGGCGGGAGAGGGTCGTCAATGAGCAGTTCTTC. The variable domain in full, with the rest retrieved from reference TRBV9 and TRBJ2-1, is DSGVTQTPKHLITATGQRVTLRCSPRSGDLSVYWYQQSLDQGLQFLIQYYNGEERAKGNILERFSAQQFPDLHSELNLSSLELGDSALYFCASSVDRRERVVNEQFFGPGTRLTVL.

This chain connects TRBV10-2 to TRBJ2-7; D is uncertain. The V gene's germline CDR1 is WSHSY and CDR2 SAAADI. Deletions cut 4 bases from V and 2 bases from J, with 9 bases between. The CDR3 length is 13 residues. The CDR3 region is CASSGTVPYEQYF. CDR3 bases: TGCGCCAGCAGTGGCACCGTACCCTACGAGCAGTACTTC.

The V and J genes are TRBV7-9 and TRBJ2-1; 7 positions match TRBD2. Germline V lookup: CDR1 SEHNR, CDR2 FQNEAQ (reference sequence). The CDR3 runs to 13 residues. After removal of 6 bases from V and 7 bases from J, the junction contained 6 bases not matched to a gene. CDR3 protein: CASRPGTKNEQFF. CDR3 nucleotides: TGTGCCAGCAGACCCGGGACTAAGAATGAGCAGTTCTTC. The whole variable domain, filled in from reference TRBV7-9 and TRBJ2-1, reads DTGVSQNPRHKITKRGQNVTFRCDPISEHNRLYWYRQTLGQGPEFLTYFQNEAQLEKSRLLSDRFSAERPKGSFSTLEIQRTEQGDSAMYLCASRPGTKNEQFFGPGTRLTVL.

The CDR3 is CASSLSIRDTYEQYF. The DNA of the CDR3 is TGTGCCAGCAGTTTATCGATTCGGGACACCTACGAGCAGTACTTC. This chain connects TRBV27 to TRBJ2-7, with D maybe TRBD1 (6 bases). V shed 0 bases and J shed 2 bases, with 11 bases lying between them. The V gene's germline CDR1 is MNHEY and CDR2 SMNVEV (reference sequence). CDR3 size: 15 residues.

This chain joins TRBV9 and TRBJ2-1; a possible D gene is TRBD2 (5 bases). This CDR3 is built from 12 residues. With 4 bases removed from V and 10 bases from J, the gap between germline ends came to 12 bases. The germline V gene has CDR1 SGDLS and CDR2 YYNGEE. DNA of the CDR3: TGTGCCAGCAGCAAGGACTCCGCGGAGCAGTTCTTC. This gives the protein CASSKDSAEQFF.

CDR3 amino acids: CASSLVGGSGNTIYF. The CDR3, as DNA: TGTGCCAGCAGCTTAGTCGGGGGGTCAGGAAACACCATATATTTT. The chain is built from TRBV11-2 and TRBJ1-3; tentatively, D is TRBD1 (5 bases). Germline loops: CDR1 SGHAT, CDR2 FQNNGV. There are 15 residues in the CDR3. Trimming removed 1 base at V and 4 bases at J, with 11 bases between.

The chain joins TRBV7-2 to TRBJ2-1, with 11 bases lining up with TRBD2. CDR3 length: 19 amino acids. V lost 5 bases, J lost 0 bases, and 12 bases stayed unmatched. Germline CDR1 is SGHTA and CDR2 is FQGNSA. The chain's CDR3 is CASSPLGLAGGRSYNEQFF. The CDR3 region has the DNA TGTGCCAGCAGCCCCCTCGGGCTAGCGGGGGGTCGCTCCTACAATGAGCAGTTCTTC.